Listed here are 9 T cell receptor beta chains from one sample, sequenced in a study of shared clonotypes between healthy human individuals (dated by TCRdb to between 2020 and 2021). The method behind the library was the immunoSEQ multiplex PCR assay. This is the immuneACCESS table as TCRdb keeps it, with only in-frame sequences that have V and J called. A part of the clones is gone; compared with another copy, unresolved V genes explain less than half, and the rest is unexplained. The sample yields approximately 2,300,000 clones; just under 95% were counted once. 0.37% of the sample comes from the top ten. Sequencing was carried out using naive CD4+ T cells from PBMCs. The cell subset or site label of this sample denotes: CD45RA+ positively selected. Every receptor here comes from a man aged 18 to 30 in good health. Some clones in this sample may be carry-over from other donors' samples.

The chain employs TRBV5-4 and TRBJ2-3; maybe TRBD1 (6 bases). Per germline, CDR1 SGHNT and CDR2 YYREEE (reference sequence). CDR3 length: 15 amino acids. With 4 bases removed from V and 0 bases from J, the gap between germline ends came to 12 bases. The CDR3 DNA reads TGTGCCAGCAGCGCAGGACAGCCTAGCACAGATACGCAGTATTTT. It codes for CASSAGQPSTDTQYF.

The chain combines TRBV7-2 with TRBJ2-2; 13 nucleotides match TRBD2. J gave up 0 bases and V 0 bases, and 4 bases lay outside the gene matches. CDR1 SGHTA and CDR2 FQGNSA come from the germline V gene. This CDR3 is 19 amino acids long. CDR3 DNA: TGTGCCAGCAGCTTAGCGCTACTAGCGGGAGGGCCGAACACCGGGGAGCTGTTTTTT. Protein product: CASSLALLAGGPNTGELFF. Full variable domain (rest looked up from reference TRBV7-2 and TRBJ2-2): GAGVSQSPSNKVTEKGKDVELRCDPISGHTALYWYRQSLGQGLEFLIYFQGNSAPDKSGLPSDRFSAERTGGSVSTLTIQRTQQEDSAVYLCASSLALLAGGPNTGELFFGEGSRLTVL.

J is TRBJ2-7 and V is TRBV27, with D perhaps given as TRBD1 or TRBD2 (7 bases each). The CDR3 is 13 residues long. Between the trimmed V and J ends, which lost 5 bases and 9 bases, there was a span of 17 bases. Looked up from germline, CDR1 is MNHEY and CDR2 is SMNVEV (reference sequence). The CDR3 bases are TGTGCCAGCAGTACTCAGGGGGGGTCGGGGCAGTACTTC. Its protein product is CASSTQGGSGQYF.

This clone was seen a few times. The V call is TRBV4-2, the J call TRBJ2-2; the D is unclear. In germline, CDR1 is LGHNA, CDR2 YNFKEQ. The CDR3 is made up of 14 amino acids. Trimming removed 6 bases from V and 0 bases from J, with 8 bases in between. In DNA form, the CDR3 reads TGTGCCAGCAGAGGGCTTACGAACACCGGGGAGCTGTTTTTT. Residues: CASRGLTNTGELFF.

The chain links TRBV28 to TRBJ1-2; possible D gene TRBD1, 5 bases. CDR1 and CDR2 from the germline V gene are MDHEN and SYDVKM. CDR3 length: 13 residues. Trimming left V 7 bases short and J 0 bases short, with 9 bases between. CDR3 amino acids: CASNRLTNYGYTF. CDR3 DNA sequence: TGTGCCAGCAACAGGCTTACTAACTATGGCTACACCTTC.

This clone was recorded at least ten times. This sequence joins TRBV18 and TRBJ2-2, with D possibly being TRBD1 or TRBD2 (6 bases each). The CDR3 length is 15 residues. Trimming removed 6 bases at V and 2 bases at J, with 13 bases between. Germline V lookup: CDR1 KGHSH, CDR2 LQKENI. The CDR3 nucleotides read TGTGCCAGCTCTCGCGGGACATCTAACACCGGGGAGCTGTTTTTT. This encodes CASSRGTSNTGELFF.

This clone has just one count. The CDR3 nucleotides read TGTGCCAGTAGTGATGGGGGACCGTCCTACGAGCAGTACTTC. Its protein is CASSDGGPSYEQYF. V and J are TRBV19 and TRBJ2-7; D possibly uses TRBD1 or TRBD2 (5 bases each). With 5 bases removed from V and 1 base from J, the gap between germline ends came to 12 bases. The CDR3 extends over 14 amino acids. Germline lookup yields CDR1 LNHDA and CDR2 SQIVND (reference sequence).

The V call is TRBV28, the J call TRBJ1-2, with D unresolved. The CDR3 runs 12 residues. Per germline, CDR1 MDHEN and CDR2 SYDVKM. V was trimmed by 5 bases and J by 8 bases, leaving 12 bases between them. The CDR3 DNA reads TGTGCCAGCAGTGACCCGGGAGAGGGCTACACCTTC. It codes for CASSDPGEGYTF.

The CDR3 DNA reads as TGCGCCAGCAGCTGGAGTCCTAGCGGGATTGAGCAGTTCTTC. This gives the protein CASSWSPSGIEQFF. The V gene is TRBV5-1, the J gene TRBJ2-1, with TRBD2 matching over 9 bases. The CDR3 loop spans 14 amino acids. V lost 3 bases, J lost 9 bases, and 7 bases stayed unmatched. CDR1 and CDR2 from the germline V gene are SGHRS and YFSETQ.